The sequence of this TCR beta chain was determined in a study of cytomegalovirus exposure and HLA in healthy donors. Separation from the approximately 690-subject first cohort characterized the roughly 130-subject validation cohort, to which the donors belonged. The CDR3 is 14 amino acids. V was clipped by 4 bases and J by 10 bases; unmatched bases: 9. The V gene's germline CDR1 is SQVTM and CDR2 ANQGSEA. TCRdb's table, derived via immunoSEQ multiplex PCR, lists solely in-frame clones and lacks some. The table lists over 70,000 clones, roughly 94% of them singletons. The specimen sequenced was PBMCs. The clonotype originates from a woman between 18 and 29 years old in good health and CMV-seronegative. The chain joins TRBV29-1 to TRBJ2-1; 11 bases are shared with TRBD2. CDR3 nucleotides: TGCAGCGTTGTGTTAGCGGGGGGGCCAGGGGAGCAGTTCTTC. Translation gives CSVVLAGGPGEQFF.